This T cell receptor (beta chain) was found in a study of cytomegalovirus exposure and HLA in healthy donors. Study details: Of all 400 or so donors who were genotyped, 80% to 85% belonged to the Caucasian-associated ancestry cluster.

Trimming removed 1 base from V and 3 bases from J; junction bases left unmatched: 5. The CDR3 length is 16 residues. Per the germline V gene, CDR1 is SGHTA and CDR2 is FQGNSA. PCR was performed using 60 Vbeta and 13 Jbeta primers. Here immunoSEQ multiplex PCR was the method, and the copy in TCRdb shows in-frame clones only, minus some. The repertoire includes roughly 96,000 clones, approximately 75% of them detected once, and 11% to 15% sits in the top ten. The V call is TRBV7-2, the J call TRBJ2-7; 11 nucleotides agree with TRBD2. The TCR was taken from a woman aged 70 to 79 in good health and CMV-seropositive. The specimen sequenced was PBMCs. The CDR3 reads CASSLVVAGGRYEQYF. The CDR3 bases are TGTGCCAGCAGCTTAGTAGTAGCGGGGGGGCGCTACGAGCAGTACTTC. Complete variable domain (other parts from reference TRBV7-2 and TRBJ2-7): GAGVSQSPSNKVTEKGKDVELRCDPISGHTALYWYRQSLGQGLEFLIYFQGNSAPDKSGLPSDRFSAERTGGSVSTLTIQRTQQEDSAVYLCASSLVVAGGRYEQYFGPGTRLTVT.